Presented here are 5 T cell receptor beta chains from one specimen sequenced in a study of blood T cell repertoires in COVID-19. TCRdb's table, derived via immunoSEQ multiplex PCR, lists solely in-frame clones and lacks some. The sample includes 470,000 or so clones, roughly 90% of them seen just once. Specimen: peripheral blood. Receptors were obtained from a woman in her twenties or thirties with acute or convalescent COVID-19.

CDR3 sequence (DNA): TGTGCCAGCAGACGACTAGCGGGGGGCTCCGAGCAGTACTTC. Translating it yields CASRRLAGGSEQYF. The V and J genes are TRBV2 and TRBJ2-7; the match to TRBD2 covers 13 bases. V lost 6 bases to trimming and J lost 6 bases; unmatched junction nucleotides: 5. Germline CDR1 reads SNHLY; CDR2 reads FYNNEI. This CDR3 comprises 14 residues.

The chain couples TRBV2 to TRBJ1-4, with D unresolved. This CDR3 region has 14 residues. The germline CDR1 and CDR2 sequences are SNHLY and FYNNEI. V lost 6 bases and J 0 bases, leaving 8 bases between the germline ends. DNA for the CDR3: TGTGCCAGCAGGAAACGGGCAACTAATGAAAAACTGTTTTTT. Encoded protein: CASRKRATNEKLFF.

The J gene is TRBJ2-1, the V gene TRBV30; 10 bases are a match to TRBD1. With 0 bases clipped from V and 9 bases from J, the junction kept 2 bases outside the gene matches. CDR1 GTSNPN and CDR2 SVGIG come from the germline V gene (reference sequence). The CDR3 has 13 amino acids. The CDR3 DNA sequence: TGTGCCTGGAGTGTGTGGGACAGGGGTGAGCAGTTCTTC. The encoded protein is CAWSVWDRGEQFF.

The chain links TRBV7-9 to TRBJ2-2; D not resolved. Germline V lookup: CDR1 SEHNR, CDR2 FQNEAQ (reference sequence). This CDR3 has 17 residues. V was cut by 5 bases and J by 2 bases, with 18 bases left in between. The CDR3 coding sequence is TGTGCCAGCAGCCTTGTTATGTCCAAAACAAACACCGGGGAGCTGTTTTTT. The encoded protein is CASSLVMSKTNTGELFF.

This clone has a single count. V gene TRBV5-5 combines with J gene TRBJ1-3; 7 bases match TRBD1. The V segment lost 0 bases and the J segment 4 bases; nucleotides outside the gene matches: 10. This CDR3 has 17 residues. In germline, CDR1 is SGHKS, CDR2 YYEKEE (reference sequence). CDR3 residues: CASSLAATGPPGNTIYF. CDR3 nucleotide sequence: TGTGCCAGCAGCTTGGCCGCGACAGGGCCCCCCGGAAACACCATATATTTT.